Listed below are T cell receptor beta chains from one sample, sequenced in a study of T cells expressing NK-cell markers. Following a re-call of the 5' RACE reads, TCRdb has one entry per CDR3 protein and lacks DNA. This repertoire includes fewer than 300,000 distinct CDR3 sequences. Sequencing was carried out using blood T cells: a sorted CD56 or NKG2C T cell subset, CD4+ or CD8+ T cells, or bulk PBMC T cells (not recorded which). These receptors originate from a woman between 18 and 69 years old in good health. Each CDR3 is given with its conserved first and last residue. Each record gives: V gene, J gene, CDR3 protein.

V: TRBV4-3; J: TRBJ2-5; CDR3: CASSHETAAETQYF
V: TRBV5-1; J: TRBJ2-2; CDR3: CASSLASRTREATGELFF
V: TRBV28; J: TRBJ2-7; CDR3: CASSFPRDSYEQYF
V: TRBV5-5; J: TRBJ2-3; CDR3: CASSLQGQGGTDTQYF
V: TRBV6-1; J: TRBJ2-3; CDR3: CASRLAGADTQYF
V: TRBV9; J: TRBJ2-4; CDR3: CASSVGQGGNIQYF
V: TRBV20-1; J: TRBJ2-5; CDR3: CSARAAGTSGKETQYF
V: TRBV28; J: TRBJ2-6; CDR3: CASLAPGDPYSGANVLTF
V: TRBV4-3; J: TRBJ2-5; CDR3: CASSQGYWGAETQYF
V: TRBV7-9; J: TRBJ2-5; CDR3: CASRPLLAGGGETQYF
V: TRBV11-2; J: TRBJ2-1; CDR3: CASSLGLANNEQFF
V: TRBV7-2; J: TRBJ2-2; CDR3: CASSLGGGNTGELFF
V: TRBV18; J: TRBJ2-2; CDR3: CASSLTGPDGELFF
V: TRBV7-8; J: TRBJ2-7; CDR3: CASSLVASGAYEQYF
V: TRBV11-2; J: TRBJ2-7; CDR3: CASSFRVGASGRLYEQYF
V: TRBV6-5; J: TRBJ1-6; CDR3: CASSYSGGGDSPLHF
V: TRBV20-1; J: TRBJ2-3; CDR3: CSASSGSVTTDTQYF
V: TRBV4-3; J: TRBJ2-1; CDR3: CASSQEWKNEQFF
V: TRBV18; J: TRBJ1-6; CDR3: CASSPDGVGNSPLHF
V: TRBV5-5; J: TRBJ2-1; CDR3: CASSWGELYEQFF
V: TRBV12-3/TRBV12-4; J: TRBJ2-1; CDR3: CASSRGWNEQFF
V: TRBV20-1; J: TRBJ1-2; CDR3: CSTSGTALYGYTF
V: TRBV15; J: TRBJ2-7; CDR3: CATSSTTGAGYEQYF
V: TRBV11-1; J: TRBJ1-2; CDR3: CASSLDSGHGYGYTF
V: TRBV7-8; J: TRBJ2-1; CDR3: CASSIRDLRYNEQFF
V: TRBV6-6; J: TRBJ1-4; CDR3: CASSFPTDEKLFF
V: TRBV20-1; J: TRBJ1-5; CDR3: CSASTVPGDQPQHF
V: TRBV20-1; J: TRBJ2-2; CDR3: CSVNRGYTGELFF
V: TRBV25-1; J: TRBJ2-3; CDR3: CASAITGQLADTQYF
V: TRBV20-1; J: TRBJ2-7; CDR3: CSARSGTSKNEQYF
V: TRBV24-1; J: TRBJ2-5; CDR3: CATSDSRTGLQTQYF
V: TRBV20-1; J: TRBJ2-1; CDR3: CSAAPSGGAYNEQFF
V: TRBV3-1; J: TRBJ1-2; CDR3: CASAIRALQGYGYTF
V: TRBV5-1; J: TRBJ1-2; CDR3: CASSLNSYGYTF
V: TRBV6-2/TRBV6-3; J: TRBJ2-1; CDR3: CASSYASGRSYNEQFF
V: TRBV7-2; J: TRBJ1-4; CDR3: CASSLDYGGTNEKLFF
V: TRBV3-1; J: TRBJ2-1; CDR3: CASSQKQGAAGEQFF
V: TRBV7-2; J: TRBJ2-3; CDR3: CASSLGGSGTTDTQYF
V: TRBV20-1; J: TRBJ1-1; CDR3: CSASTGDRANTEAFF
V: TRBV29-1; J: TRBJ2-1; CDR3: CSARDGSNEQFF
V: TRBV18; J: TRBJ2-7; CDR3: CASSPLGGREDKQYF
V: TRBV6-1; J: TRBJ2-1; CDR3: CASRPSGTASYNEQFF
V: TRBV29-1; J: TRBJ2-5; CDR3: CSVGTGPQETQYF
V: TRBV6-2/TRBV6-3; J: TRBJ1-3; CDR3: CASSNTRGGRSGNTIYF
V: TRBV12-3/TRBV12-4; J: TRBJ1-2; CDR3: CASSPQGEDYGYTF
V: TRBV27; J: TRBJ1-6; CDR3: CASSSTGTGNSPLHF
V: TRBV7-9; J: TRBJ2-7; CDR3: CASRPTRGSYEQYF
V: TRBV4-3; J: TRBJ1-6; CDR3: CASSQGSGNSYNSPLHF
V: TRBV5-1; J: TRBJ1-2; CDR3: CASTGVGGYTF
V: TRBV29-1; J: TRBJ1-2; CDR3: CSVEGHQNYGYTF
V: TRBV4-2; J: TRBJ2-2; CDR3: CASSSQGGGAPGELFF